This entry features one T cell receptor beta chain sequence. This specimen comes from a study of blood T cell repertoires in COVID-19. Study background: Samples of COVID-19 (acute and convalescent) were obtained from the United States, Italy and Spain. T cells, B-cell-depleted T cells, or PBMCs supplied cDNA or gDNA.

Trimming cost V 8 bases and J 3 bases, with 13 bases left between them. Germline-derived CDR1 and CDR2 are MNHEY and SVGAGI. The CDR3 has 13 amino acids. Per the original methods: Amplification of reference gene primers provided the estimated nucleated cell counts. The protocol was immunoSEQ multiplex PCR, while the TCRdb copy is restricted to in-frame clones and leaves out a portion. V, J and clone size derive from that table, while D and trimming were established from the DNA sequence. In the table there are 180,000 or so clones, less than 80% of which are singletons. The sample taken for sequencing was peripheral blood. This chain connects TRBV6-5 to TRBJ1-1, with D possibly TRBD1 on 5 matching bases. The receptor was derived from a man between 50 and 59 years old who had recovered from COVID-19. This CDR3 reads CASFGWGYTEAFF. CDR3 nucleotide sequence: TGTGCCAGCTTCGGTTGGGGCTACACTGAAGCTTTCTTT.